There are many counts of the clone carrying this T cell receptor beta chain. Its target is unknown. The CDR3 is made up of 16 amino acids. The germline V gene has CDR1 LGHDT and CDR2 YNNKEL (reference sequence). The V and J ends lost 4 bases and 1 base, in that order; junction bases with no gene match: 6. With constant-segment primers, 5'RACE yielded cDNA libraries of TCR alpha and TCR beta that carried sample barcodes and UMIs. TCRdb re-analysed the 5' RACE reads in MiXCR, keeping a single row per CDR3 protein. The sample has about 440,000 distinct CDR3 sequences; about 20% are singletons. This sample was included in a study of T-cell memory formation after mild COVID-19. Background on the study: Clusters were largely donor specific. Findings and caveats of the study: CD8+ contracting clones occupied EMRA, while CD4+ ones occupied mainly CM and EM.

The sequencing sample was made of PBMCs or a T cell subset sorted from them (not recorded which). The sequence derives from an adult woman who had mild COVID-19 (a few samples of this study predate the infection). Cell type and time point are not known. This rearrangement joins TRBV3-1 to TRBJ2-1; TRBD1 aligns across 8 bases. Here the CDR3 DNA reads TGTGCCAGCAGCCTCGGGACAGGAGTATCCTACAATGAGCAGTTCTTC. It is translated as CASSLGTGVSYNEQFF.